Detailed here is one T cell receptor (beta chain). Its antigen is undetermined. Multiplex touch-down PCR amplified TRB using TRB-A and TRB-B pools in one tube. TCRdb reworked the multiplex PCR reads into one entry per CDR3 protein, no DNA. With about 2,500 distinct CDR3 sequences in the sample, the ten largest clones hold more than 35%. This sample is part of a study of T cell clusters in autoimmune cytopenias. Study results and caveats: Primary autoimmune cytopenia patients appeared to lack physiological T cell clusters present in healthy donors.

Tens of thousands of genome equivalents of blood DNA were amplified for TRB. The length of the CDR3 is 13 residues. CDR1 is SGHTA, CDR2 FQGNSA, per germline. This same sample was also taken into another study, of T cell repertoires in aging, cancer and after chemotherapy. That study reports: Donor ages fell into six groups from 30 or younger up to 70 or older. Loss of evenness, beyond lost richness, contributed to age-related TCR diversity decline in cancer patients. Lymphoid organ infiltration in hematological cancer patients may impair thymic emigration or peripheral T cell expansion.

This receptor was identified in a human donor with an autoimmune cytopenia or autoimmune hepatitis (not recorded which). Sequencing used peripheral blood. J is TRBJ1-5 and V is TRBV7-2. The CDR3 loop reads CASSLGLNQPQHF.